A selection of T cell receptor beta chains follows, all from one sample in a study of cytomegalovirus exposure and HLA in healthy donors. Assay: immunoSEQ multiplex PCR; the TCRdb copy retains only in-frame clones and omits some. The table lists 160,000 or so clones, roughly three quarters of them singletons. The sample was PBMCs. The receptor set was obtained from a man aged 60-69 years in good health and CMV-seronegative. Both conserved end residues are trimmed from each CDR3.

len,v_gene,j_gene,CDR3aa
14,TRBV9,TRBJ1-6,ASSDGRLGRGSPLH
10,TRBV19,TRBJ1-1,ASSTMAGEAF
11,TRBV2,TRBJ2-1,ASRGLAGLEQF
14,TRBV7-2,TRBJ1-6,ASRVSISSYNSPLH
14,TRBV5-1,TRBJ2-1,ASSSLTGSTYNEQF
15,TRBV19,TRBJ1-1,ASSIDPGTGMNTEAF
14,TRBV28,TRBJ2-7,ASSAPLGRTGTSHY
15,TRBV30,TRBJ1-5,AWSSGTSAFRNQPQH
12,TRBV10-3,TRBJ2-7,AITPGGATYEQY
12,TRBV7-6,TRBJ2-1,ASSPGGVYNEQF
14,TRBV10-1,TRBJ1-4,ASSESIGQGNEKLF
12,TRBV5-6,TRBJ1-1,ASSLGQVNTEAF
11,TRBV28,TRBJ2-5,ASSLRDGGAQY
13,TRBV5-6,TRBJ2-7,ASSVPVSGTYEQY
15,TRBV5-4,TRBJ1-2,ASSLNSGTGATYGYT
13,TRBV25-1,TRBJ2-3,ASSNGGAGGDTQY
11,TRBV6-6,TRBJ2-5,ASTRRGQETQY
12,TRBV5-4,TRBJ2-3,ASSPGLVGDTQY
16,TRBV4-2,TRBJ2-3,ASSLPFSGLAGGPTQY
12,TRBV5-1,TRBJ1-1,ASSLAWGRTEAF
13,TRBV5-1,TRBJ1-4,ASSSGQPTNEKLF
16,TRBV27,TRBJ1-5,ASSFTETGVESNQPQH
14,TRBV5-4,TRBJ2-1,ASSPTWGGLVNEQF
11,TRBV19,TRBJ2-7,ASSAEAISEQY
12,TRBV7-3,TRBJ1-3,ASSHSGSGNTIY
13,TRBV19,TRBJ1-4,ASRKPGQFNEKLF
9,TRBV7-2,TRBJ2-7,ASSSGDEQY
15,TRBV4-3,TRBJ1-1,ASSQDLSGTGGRSAF
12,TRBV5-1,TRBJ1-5,ASSSGTGDGPQH
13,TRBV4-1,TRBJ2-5,ASSQDGISGKTQY
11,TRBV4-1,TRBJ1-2,ASSQGDRGRIT
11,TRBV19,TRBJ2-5,ASSSGSAETQY
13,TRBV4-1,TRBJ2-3,ASSQEAYGTDTQY
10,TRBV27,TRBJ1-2,ASSLSGAGYT
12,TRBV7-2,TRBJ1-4,ASSFQGSGEKLF
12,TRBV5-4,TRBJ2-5,ASSPRQLQETQY
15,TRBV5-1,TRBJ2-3,ASSSLDAGGRTDTQY
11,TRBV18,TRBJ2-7,ASSPGVTYEQY
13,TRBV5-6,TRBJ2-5,ASSLVTSGGRTQY
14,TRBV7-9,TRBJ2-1,ASSLTQANSYNEQF
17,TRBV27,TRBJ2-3,ASSLAGSETILRTDTQY
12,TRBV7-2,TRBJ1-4,ASSESGLYEKLF
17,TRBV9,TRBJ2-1,ASSVAPYVTSGEFNEQF
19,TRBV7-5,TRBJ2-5,ARSLAMNRRTSGDSQETQY
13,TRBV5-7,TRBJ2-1,ASSLRRTPYNEQF
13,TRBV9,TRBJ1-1,ASSLTVDRNTEAF
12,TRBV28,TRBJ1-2,ASSRGVLNYGYT
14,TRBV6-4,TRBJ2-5,ASSELAGTGWETQY
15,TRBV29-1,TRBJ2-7,SAVKTSGGVGTYEQY
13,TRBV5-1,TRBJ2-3,ASSKGLAGPDTQY
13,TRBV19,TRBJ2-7,ASSMGRTGSYEQY
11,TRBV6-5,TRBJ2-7,ASSYRGPYEQY
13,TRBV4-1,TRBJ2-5,ASSQERGGQETQY
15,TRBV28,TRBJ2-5,ASSSLTAGGMMETQY
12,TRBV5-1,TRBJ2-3,ASSVTGSGDTQY
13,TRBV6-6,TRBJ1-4,ASRPKGATNEKLF
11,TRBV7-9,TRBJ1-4,ASRQGEVEKLF